One sample yielded the 8 T cell receptor beta chains listed below, sequenced in a study of regulatory T cells in long-lasting Graves disease (dated by TCRdb to about 2021). The intended sense of this specimen's time point label: newly diagnosed GD, antithyroid drugs for less than 3 months. RNA was extracted from PBMCs in TRIzol for both TCR sequencing and RNA sequencing. Receptors were amplified or captured by multiplex PCR. Instrument on record: Illumina HiSeq 4000. To build TCR beta libraries, CDR3 regions were amplified by Arm-PCR using iRepertoire HTBI primers. Through fastp at Q25 and MiXCR, TCRdb rebuilt clones from the public reads, retaining in-frame beta chains. Each entry is one CDR3 protein sequence, shown with its most common DNA and genes. The sample has some 250,000 distinct CDR3 sequences on record, about 18% of them singletons. Of the sample, 12% to 15% is held by the ten largest clones.

The data also belong to a second study, concerning T cells in Graves' hyperthyroidism and ophthalmopathy.

This material consisted of peripheral blood mononuclear cells (PBMCs), taken at new diagnosis, from a patient treated with antithyroid drugs. These receptors were obtained from a woman aged 25-40 years with Graves disease. Donor details come from another sample of the same person, matched by shared clones.

This clonotype was found many times. This chain links TRBV3-1 with TRBJ1-1, with unresolved D. V lost 3 bases and J lost 6, with 5 bases in between. CDR3 length equals 11 residues. Germline V lookup: CDR1 LGHDT, CDR2 YNNKEL (reference sequence). Here the CDR3 reads CASSQRAEAFF. The DNA of the CDR3 is TGTGCCAGCAGCCAGAGAGCTGAAGCTTTCTTT.

The chain is built from TRBV28 and TRBJ2-7; the D gene is possibly TRBD2 (6 bases). CDR3 length: 14 amino acids. Germline V CDR1 and CDR2: MDHEN, SYDVKM. V was pared by 5 bases and J by 4 bases, with 15 bases between. CDR3: CASSPRAGRYEQYF. In DNA, the CDR3 is TGTGCCAGCAGTCCCCGGGCGGGGCGGTACGAGCAGTACTTC.

The sample holds many counts of this clonotype. This rearrangement joins TRBV12-3 or TRBV12-4 to TRBJ2-7, with TRBD1 identical over 7 bases. The CDR3 spans 13 residues. V dropped 2 bases and J dropped 4; count of bases not matched to a gene: 2. Written as DNA, the CDR3 is TGTGCCAGCAGTTTAACAGGGGAGTACGAGCAGTACTTC. Translation gives CASSLTGEYEQYF.

This clonotype was found many times. The chain has TRBV18 and TRBJ2-7; D is possibly TRBD1 (6 bases). V was clipped by 2 bases and J by 0 bases, with 11 bases between them. CDR1 is KGHSH, CDR2 LQKENI, per germline. The CDR3 contains 15 residues. Here the CDR3 reads CASSPTGLSSYEQYF. The CDR3 nucleotides are TGTGCCAGCTCACCAACAGGGTTGAGCTCCTACGAGCAGTACTTC.

This clonotype was counted many times. The CDR3 sequence is CASSYSTTGGIGEQYF. Written as DNA, the CDR3 is TGTGCCAGCAGTTACTCGACGACGGGGGGTATTGGTGAGCAGTACTTC. The chain is built from TRBV6-5 and TRBJ2-7; 7 bases align to TRBD2. Germline trimming cut 0 bases from V and 7 bases from J; bases unmatched to any gene: 12. The CDR3 sequence is 16 residues long. Per the germline V gene, CDR1 is MNHEY and CDR2 is SVGAGI.

This clonotype was seen ten or more times. This chain joins TRBV18 and TRBJ2-7; perhaps TRBD1 as D (5 bases). The CDR3 length is 14 residues. The V and J ends lost 6 bases and 9 bases respectively, with 21 bases between them. Germline CDR1 and CDR2: KGHSH and LQKENI. The CDR3, as DNA: TGTGCCAGCTCCCTAGACAGTCTCCTACGAGGGCAGTACTTC. It specifies CASSLDSLLRGQYF.

This clonotype was seen ten or more times. The chain is built from TRBV12-3 or TRBV12-4 and TRBJ2-2, with 8 bases lining up with TRBD1. V trimming: 3 bases; J trimming: 6 bases; junction bases outside the gene matches: 6. The CDR3 covers 15 residues. This CDR3 is CASSFGQGAAGELFF. The CDR3, as DNA: TGTGCCAGCAGTTTCGGACAGGGAGCCGCCGGGGAGCTGTTTTTT.

At least ten counts were recorded for this clonotype. The V call is TRBV18, the J call TRBJ1-5; D not resolved. Germline V gene data show CDR1 as KGHSH and CDR2 as LQKENI. The CDR3 covers 14 residues. The V and J ends lost 0 bases and 3 bases respectively, with 6 bases between them. CDR3 nucleotide sequence: TGTGCCAGCTCACCACCGGGAGACAATCAGCCCCAGCATTTT. Translation: CASSPPGDNQPQHF.